This section outlines one TCR beta chain sequence together with its context. The target antigen is unknown. Trimming cost V 0 bases and J 4 bases, with 6 bases left between them. Germline CDR1 is SGHDN and CDR2 is FVKESK. The CDR3 runs to 13 residues. These data are taken from a study of cytomegalovirus exposure and HLA in healthy donors. Study-wide findings and caveats: In a later analysis, most CMV-associated TCR beta chains appeared HLA-restricted. Overall, around 150 TCR beta chains were annotated as cytomegalovirus-associated. Later analysis found that TCR beta chains associated with HLA were more clonally expanded than other, equally common chains. Roughly uniform depth of sequencing across donors was assumed in presence/absence analyses.

PCR employed 60 Vbeta and 13 Jbeta primers. The method was immunoSEQ multiplex PCR; TCRdb's version includes in-frame clones alone and lacks a portion of them. This listing includes under 150,000 clones. Sequencing was done on a sample of PBMCs. This receptor was obtained from a man aged 40-49 years in good health and CMV-seronegative. The chain is built from TRBV14 and TRBJ2-5; D remains ambiguous. CDR3: CASSQDYRETQYF. The CDR3 DNA reads as TGTGCCAGCAGCCAAGATTATAGAGAGACCCAGTACTTC.